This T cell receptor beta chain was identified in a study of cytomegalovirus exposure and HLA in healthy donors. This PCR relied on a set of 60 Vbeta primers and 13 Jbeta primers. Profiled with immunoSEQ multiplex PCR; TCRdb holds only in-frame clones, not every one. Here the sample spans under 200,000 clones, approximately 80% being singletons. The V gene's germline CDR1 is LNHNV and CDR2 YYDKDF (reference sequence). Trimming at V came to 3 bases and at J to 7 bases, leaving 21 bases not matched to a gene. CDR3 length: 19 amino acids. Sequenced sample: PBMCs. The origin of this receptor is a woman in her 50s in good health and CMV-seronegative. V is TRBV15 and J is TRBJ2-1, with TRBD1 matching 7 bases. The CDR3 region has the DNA TGTGCCACCAGCAGGTATACGGGACAGCAGGGCGGGCCTGTAAATGAGCAGTTCTTC. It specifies CATSRYTGQQGGPVNEQFF.